This paragraph covers one T cell receptor beta chain sequence. There are a few counts of this clone. Its antigen is currently not known. Qualities for individual bases were not recorded, and no much larger clone is one base off. The data were obtained in a study of cytomegalovirus exposure and HLA in healthy donors (dated by TCRdb to about 2017). Some background on the complete study: In an earlier analysis of fewer than 750 of the donors, approximately 260 Gb of sequence data and some 120 million unique TCR beta sequences from roughly 180 million T cells were reported. An early release covering roughly 600 HLA-typed donors comprised roughly 300 gigabases of sequencing data and roughly 85 million unique TCR sequences. Among the approximately 400 genotyped donors, around 81% belonged to the genetic ancestry cluster associated with self-reported Caucasian donors. The study aimed to test whether signatures of past pathogen exposure could be identified by cataloging public T cell receptors. The study profiled the T cell repertoires of some 610 subjects by immunosequencing and related them to cytomegalovirus serostatus. A separate validation cohort of 100 to 150 different subjects was used in addition to the approximately 640-subject first cohort. The study combined high-throughput TCR immunosequencing, statistical association of individual TCRs with disease status, and machine learning to predict cytomegalovirus infection status. A later analysis re-analyzed previously published TCR beta repertoires from approximately 700 donors and added high-resolution HLA genotyping to study TCR occurrence patterns. In the later analysis, no new phenotypic data were used to find candidate immune exposures; instead, reliance was placed on TCR beta sequences and their occurrence across donors. In an earlier analysis of 587 of the donors, high-throughput TCR beta sequencing was used to judge whether each TCR beta V gene segment behaved as functional or pseudogenic. Alongside the repertoire data, information on donor age, sex, ethnicity and CMV serostatus was compiled. In a later genetic analysis, genome-wide SNP genotypes for about 65% of the roughly 700 donors were used, and that subset was treated as a discovery cohort. All discovery cohort repertoires had been generated using a single sequencing platform. Class I and class II HLA loci were covered by the typing at four-digit resolution. Typing coverage varied by locus: roughly 620-640 donors for A, B, C, DRB1 and DQB1; 522 for DQA1; approximately 610 for DPA1; roughly 450 for DPB1. Five DR-DQ haplotypes were treated as single units for association and clustering because of strong linkage in the cohort. Among a few hundred genotyped donors of the cohort, an average of approximately 250,000 unique TCR beta nucleotide sequences were sequenced per donor, roughly 18% of them non-productive. Broad study findings and their caveats: A later genetic analysis reported fewer N-insertions in productive TCRs among donors in an Asian-associated ancestry cluster than the roughly 670-donor mean. Over 15 rarely observed V segments, including chromosome 9 orphons, were excluded from the earlier analysis of several hundred of the donors because counts were too low. In vitro tests confirmed that a few of the cytomegalovirus-associated TCR beta chains recognize cytomegalovirus antigens. Only TCR beta chains were sequenced in this cohort, and the absence of alpha or paired-chain data limited detectable features. In a later genetic analysis, a missense DCLRE1C variant was associated with V-gene and J-gene trimming of TCR beta chains, and the association was replicated in an independent cohort. A later analysis found that most CMV-associated TCR beta chains appeared HLA-restricted, with HLA associations seemingly driven largely by CMV exposure. Most TCR sequences were seen in very few donors, while some public TCRs were found in many individuals. A later analysis found that TCR association rates varied across HLA loci, with DRB1 alleles showing the most associated TCRs and HLA-C alleles the fewest. CMV serostatus was the only immune exposure information available for the cohort. The study listed over 150 TCR beta chains as associated with cytomegalovirus. In both the original and validation cohorts, the classifier was reported to diagnose cytomegalovirus status with high specificity and sensitivity. Strong co-occurrence of HLA alleles, especially DR and DQ, made assigning TCR associations to individual alleles difficult. A further reported finding was that TCR beta sequences accurately predicted the HLA-A and HLA-B alleles for most subjects in the first cohort. In an earlier analysis of 587 of the donors, most TCR beta V segments appeared in productive rearrangements about 87% or about 30% of the time, broadly matching IMGT annotations. A group of highly shared sequence variants was considered likely to be a technical artifact of the sequencing pipeline. Because HLA typing was missing for some donors at each locus, association tests included only the typed subset. At a false discovery rate of 0.05, a later analysis linked 16,951 TCR beta sequences to specific HLA alleles. According to the authors, the approach could potentially be generalized to other disease states and immunological phenotypes. According to a later analysis, parvovirus B19, influenza, CMV and Epstein-Barr virus appeared linked to several top co-occurrence clusters. Correlated functional status among segregating V segments might reflect linkage disequilibrium, but an unknown experimental factor could not be ruled out. In a later analysis, HLA-associated TCR beta chains showed more clonal expansion and lower generation probabilities than non-associated chains that were equally common. Roughly uniform sequencing depth across donors was assumed in presence/absence analyses, although this assumption may not hold.

The cohort consisted of 600 to 700 healthy bone marrow donors. At the time of sampling, every cohort member was nominally healthy, though immune exposures that went unrecorded were likely present. The donor was CMV seropositive and was included in the group of around 300 seropositive cohort members. A peripheral blood sample was provided by each donor, and peripheral blood mononuclear cells were used for TCR beta sequencing. The Qiagen DNeasy Blood Extraction Kit was used to extract genomic DNA from the blood cell samples. Library preparation was by the immunoSEQ multiplex PCR assay. For the multiplex PCR, a mixture combining 60 forward primers for TCR Vbeta segments and 13 reverse primers for TCR Jbeta segments was used. The CDR3 region of rearranged TCR beta genes was amplified from genomic DNA by a multiplex PCR assay. Amplified TCR beta libraries were sequenced as 87-base-pair reads on the Illumina HiSeq System. The authors' analysis ran thus. Across the roughly 640 repertoires, a later analysis counted about 81 million unique TCR beta chains, approximately 12 million of which were shared by at least two donors. To remove PCR and sequencing errors, raw reads were error-corrected and collapsed into unique sequences using a nearest-neighbor algorithm that merged closely related sequences. V, D and J gene segments were assigned by aligning CDR3 sequences to IMGT reference sequences. Each retained sequence needed at least a six-nucleotide match to both a V gene segment and a J gene segment. Rearrangements were classified as productive when the CDR3 lacked stop codons and remained in frame with V and J, and all other rearrangements were classified as non-productive. Following IMGT convention, CDR3 was defined as the stretch from the second conserved V-encoded cysteine up to the conserved J-encoded phenylalanine. The earlier analysis of approximately 500 of the donors excluded sequences that lacked an unambiguous match to a single V gene segment. An earlier analysis of about 590 of the donors classified V segments as functional when productive rearrangements were above 56.7% and as segregating when the standard deviation between donors was above 5%. A statistical classification framework was built to diagnose cytomegalovirus status from the catalog of TCR beta chain sequences. V and J gene assignment, in a later analysis, came from comparing TCR nucleotide sequences with IMGT/GENE-DB human TR gene sequences. A later analysis assigned CDR3 sequences and most-parsimonious VDJ recombination scenarios with the TCRdist pipeline. In a later analysis, every TCR beta chain was defined by the combination of its CDR3 amino acid sequence and its V-gene family, and reads without a unique V-gene family were dropped. A later analysis removed 550 to 650 highly shared, low-generation-probability nucleotide sequences to deal with suspected cross-contamination and a sequencing artifact. For each public chain, a later analysis derived a clonal expansion index from normalized ranks of inferred template counts within each repertoire. Generation probabilities in a later analysis came from a VDJ recombination model fitted to out-of-frame rearrangements, and those results were checked against IGoR. A later analysis scored TCR-TCR, TCR-HLA and TCR-CMV co-occurrence with hypergeometric tests, applying a repertoire-size bias correction to TCR pairs. A later analysis estimated false discovery rates by permuting HLA or CMV assignments 20 times. A later analysis grouped co-occurring TCRs with DBSCAN, adding TCRdist sequence similarity when clustering within HLA-allele-positive subsets. Repertoires with fewer than 30,000 or more than 120,000 public chains were left out of co-occurrence clustering, as were about 5 repertoires with anomalous nucleotide sharing. The table comes from immuneACCESS by way of TCRdb, which keeps in-frame sequences with V and J called. Part of the clones is missing from these tables; in studies checked, under half for an unresolved V gene and the rest for unknown reasons. V and J calls plus clone size are reproduced from that table; the DNA served to infer D and trimming. This sample lists 120,000 or so clones; more than 60% were detected once. The top ten clones comprise about 2.6% of the sample.

The sample comprised PBMCs. The clonotype comes from a middle-aged woman in good health and CMV-seropositive.

DNA sequence: TGTGCCAGCAGCGGTACTAGCATAGACCAAGAGACCCAGTACTTC. Translation gives CASSGTSIDQETQYF. The chain joins TRBV25-1 to TRBJ2-5; the best D guess is TRBD2, with 6 bases matching. CDR1 and CDR2, looked up from the germline V gene, are MGHDK and SYGVNS. Including cysteine and phenylalanine, the CDR3 has 15 amino acids. Just the 45-base CDR3 DNA is kept, in frame starting at base 1. Relative to germline, V is 6 bases shorter and J is 0 bases shorter, with 14 bases between their ends. With the portions outside the CDR3 filled from the reference TRBV25-1 and TRBJ2-5 genes, the complete variable region becomes EADIYQTPRYLVIGTGKKITLECSQTMGHDKMYWYQQDPGMELHLIHYSYGVNSTEKGDLSSESTVSRIRTEHFPLTLESARPSHTSQYLCASSGTSIDQETQYFGPGTRLLVL.